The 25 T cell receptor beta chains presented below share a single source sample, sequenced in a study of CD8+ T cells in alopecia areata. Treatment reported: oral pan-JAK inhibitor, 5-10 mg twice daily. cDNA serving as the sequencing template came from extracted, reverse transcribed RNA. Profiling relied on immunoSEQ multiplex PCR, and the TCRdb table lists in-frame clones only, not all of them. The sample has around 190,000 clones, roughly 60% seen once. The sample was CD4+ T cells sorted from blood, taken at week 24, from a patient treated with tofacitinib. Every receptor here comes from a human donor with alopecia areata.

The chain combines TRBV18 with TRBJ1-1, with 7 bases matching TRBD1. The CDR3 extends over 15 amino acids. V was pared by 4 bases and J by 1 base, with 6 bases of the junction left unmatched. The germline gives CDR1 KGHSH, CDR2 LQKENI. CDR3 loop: CASSRARTGNTEAFF. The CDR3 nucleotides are TGTGCCAGCTCACGAGCTAGGACAGGGAACACTGAAGCTTTCTTT.

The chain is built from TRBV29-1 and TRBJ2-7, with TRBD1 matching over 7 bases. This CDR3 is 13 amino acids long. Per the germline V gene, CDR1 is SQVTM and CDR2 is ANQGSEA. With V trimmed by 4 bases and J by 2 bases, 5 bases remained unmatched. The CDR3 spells CSVGTDRAYEQYF. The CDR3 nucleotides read TGCAGCGTTGGAACCGACAGGGCCTACGAGCAGTACTTC.

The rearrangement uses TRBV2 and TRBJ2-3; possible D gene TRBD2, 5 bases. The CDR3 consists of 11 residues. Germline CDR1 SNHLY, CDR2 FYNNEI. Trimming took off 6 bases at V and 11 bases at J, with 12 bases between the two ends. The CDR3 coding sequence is TGTGCCAGCAGACTCCAGCGGAGGCAGTATTTT. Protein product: CASRLQRRQYF.

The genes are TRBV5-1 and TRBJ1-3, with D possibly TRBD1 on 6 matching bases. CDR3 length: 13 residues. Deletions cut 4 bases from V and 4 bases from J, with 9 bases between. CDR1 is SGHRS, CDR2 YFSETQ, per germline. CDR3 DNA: TGCGCCAGCAGCGACGGACAGGGAAACACCATATATTTT. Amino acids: CASSDGQGNTIYF.

The CDR3 nucleotides are TGTGCCTGGAGTGAAGGACAGGGGGCTTCTGACGTCCTGACTTTC. Residues: CAWSEGQGASDVLTF. The rearrangement uses TRBV30 and TRBJ2-6, with 11 bases aligning to TRBD1. Germline-derived CDR1 and CDR2 are GTSNPN and SVGIG (reference sequence). Trimming at V came to 1 base and at J to 11 bases, leaving 7 bases not matched to a gene. The CDR3 contains 15 residues.

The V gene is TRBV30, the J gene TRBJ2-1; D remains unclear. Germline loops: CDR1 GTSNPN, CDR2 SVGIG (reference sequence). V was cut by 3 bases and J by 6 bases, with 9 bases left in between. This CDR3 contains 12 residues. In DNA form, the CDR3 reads TGTGCCTGGAGCGTTCCGTCCAATGAGCAGTTCTTC. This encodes CAWSVPSNEQFF.

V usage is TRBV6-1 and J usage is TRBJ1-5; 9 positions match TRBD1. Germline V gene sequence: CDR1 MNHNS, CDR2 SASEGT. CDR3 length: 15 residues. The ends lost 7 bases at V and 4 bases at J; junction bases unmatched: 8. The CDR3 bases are TGTGCCAGCACCGGAACAGGGGGCAGAAATCAGCCCCAGCATTTT. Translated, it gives CASTGTGGRNQPQHF.

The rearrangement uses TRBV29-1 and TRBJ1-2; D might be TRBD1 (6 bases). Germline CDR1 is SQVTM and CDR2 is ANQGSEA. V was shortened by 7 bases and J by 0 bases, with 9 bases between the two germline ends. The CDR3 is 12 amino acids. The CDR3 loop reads CSGTGSNYGYTF. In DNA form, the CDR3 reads TGCAGCGGCACAGGGTCTAACTATGGCTACACCTTC.

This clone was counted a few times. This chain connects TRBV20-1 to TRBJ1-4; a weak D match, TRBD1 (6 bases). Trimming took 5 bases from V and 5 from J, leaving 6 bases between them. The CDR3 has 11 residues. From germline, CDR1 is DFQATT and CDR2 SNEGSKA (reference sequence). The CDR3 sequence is CSAGQNEKLFF. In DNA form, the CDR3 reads TGCAGTGCTGGACAGAATGAAAAACTGTTTTTT.

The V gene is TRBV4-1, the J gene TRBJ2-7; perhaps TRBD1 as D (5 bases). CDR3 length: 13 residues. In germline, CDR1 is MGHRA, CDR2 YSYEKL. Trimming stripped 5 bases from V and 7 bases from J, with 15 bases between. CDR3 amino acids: CASSVEGALEQYF. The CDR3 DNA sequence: TGCGCCAGCAGCGTTGAAGGGGCCCTAGAGCAGTACTTC.

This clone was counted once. CDR3 sequence: CASSLGLNSPLHF. In nucleotides, the CDR3 is TGTGCCAGCAGCTTAGGGTTGAATTCACCCCTCCACTTT. The gene calls are TRBV7-3 and TRBJ1-6; unclear D gene. V was clipped by 2 bases and J by 7 bases, with 6 bases between them. The germline gives CDR1 SGHTA, CDR2 FQGTGA. CDR3 length: 13 amino acids.

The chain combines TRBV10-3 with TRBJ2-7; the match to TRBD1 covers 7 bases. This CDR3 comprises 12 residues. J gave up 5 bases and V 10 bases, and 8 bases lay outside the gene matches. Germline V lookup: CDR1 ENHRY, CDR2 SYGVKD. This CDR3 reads CATQGERNEQYF. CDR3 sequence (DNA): TGTGCCACCCAGGGGGAACGGAACGAGCAGTACTTC.

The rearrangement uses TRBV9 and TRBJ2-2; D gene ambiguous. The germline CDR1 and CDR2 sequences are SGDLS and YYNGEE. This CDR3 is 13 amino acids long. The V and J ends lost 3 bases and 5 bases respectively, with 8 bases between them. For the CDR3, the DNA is TGTGCCAGCAGCGCCCAATTAACCGGGGAGCTGTTTTTT. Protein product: CASSAQLTGELFF. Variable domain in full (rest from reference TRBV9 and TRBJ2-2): DSGVTQTPKHLITATGQRVTLRCSPRSGDLSVYWYQQSLDQGLQFLIQYYNGEERAKGNILERFSAQQFPDLHSELNLSSLELGDSALYFCASSAQLTGELFFGEGSRLTVL.

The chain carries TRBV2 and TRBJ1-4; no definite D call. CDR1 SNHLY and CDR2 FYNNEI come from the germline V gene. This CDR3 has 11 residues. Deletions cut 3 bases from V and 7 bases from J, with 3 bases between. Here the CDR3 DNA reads TGTGCCAGCAGTGACCGTGAAAAACTGTTTTTT. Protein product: CASSDREKLFF.

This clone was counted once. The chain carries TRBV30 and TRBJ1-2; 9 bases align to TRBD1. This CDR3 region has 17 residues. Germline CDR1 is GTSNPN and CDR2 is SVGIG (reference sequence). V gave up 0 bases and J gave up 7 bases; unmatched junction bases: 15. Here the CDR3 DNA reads TGTGCCTGGAGTGTAAGCGGCTCGGGACAGGGATATAGTGGCTACACCTTC. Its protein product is CAWSVSGSGQGYSGYTF.

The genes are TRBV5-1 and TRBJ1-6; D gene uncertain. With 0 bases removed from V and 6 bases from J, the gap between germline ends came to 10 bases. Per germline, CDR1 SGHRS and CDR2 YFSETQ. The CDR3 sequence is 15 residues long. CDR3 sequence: CASSLEDPRNSPLHF. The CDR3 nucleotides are TGCGCCAGCAGCTTGGAAGACCCGCGTAATTCACCCCTCCACTTT.

CDR3 bases: TGTGCCAGCAGCCGCCTTAGTCCCGGGGAGCTGTTTTTT. Its translation is CASSRLSPGELFF. The genes are TRBV5-6 and TRBJ2-2; D gene ambiguous. Between the trimmed V and J ends, which lost 4 bases and 6 bases, there was a span of 10 bases. The germline CDR1 and CDR2 sequences are SGHDT and YYEEEE. CDR3 length: 13 amino acids.

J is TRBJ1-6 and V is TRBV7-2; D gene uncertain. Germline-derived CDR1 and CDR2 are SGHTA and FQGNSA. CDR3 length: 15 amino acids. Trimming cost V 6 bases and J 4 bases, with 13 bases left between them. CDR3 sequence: CASRPEARYNSPLHF. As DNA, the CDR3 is TGTGCCAGCAGGCCGGAGGCTCGTTATAATTCACCCCTCCACTTT. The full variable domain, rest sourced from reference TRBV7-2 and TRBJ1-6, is GAGVSQSPSNKVTEKGKDVELRCDPISGHTALYWYRQSLGQGLEFLIYFQGNSAPDKSGLPSDRFSAERTGGSVSTLTIQRTQQEDSAVYLCASRPEARYNSPLHFGNGTRLTVT.

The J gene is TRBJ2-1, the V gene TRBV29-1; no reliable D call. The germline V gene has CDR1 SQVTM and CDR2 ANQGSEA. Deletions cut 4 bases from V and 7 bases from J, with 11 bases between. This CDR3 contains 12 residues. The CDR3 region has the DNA TGCAGCGTTGTGAAGGGTATAAATGAGCAGTTCTTC. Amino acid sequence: CSVVKGINEQFF.

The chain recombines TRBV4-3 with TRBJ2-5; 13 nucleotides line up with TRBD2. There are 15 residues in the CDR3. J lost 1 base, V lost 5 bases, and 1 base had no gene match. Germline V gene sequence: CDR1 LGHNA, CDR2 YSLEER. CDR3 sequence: CASSRLAGGQETQYF. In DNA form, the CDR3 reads TGCGCCAGCAGCAGACTAGCGGGGGGCCAAGAGACCCAGTACTTC.

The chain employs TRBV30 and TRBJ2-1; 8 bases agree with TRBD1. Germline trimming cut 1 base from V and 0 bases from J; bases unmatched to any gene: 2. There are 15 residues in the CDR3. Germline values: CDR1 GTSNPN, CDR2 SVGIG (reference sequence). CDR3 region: CAWSGTGSSYNEQFF. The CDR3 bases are TGTGCCTGGAGTGGGACAGGGAGCTCCTACAATGAGCAGTTCTTC.

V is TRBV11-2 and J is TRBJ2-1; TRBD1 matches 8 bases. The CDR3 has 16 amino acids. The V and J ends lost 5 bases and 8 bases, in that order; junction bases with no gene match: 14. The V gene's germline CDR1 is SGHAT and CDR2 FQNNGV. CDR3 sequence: CASSRNRQGTGDEQFF. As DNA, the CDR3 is TGTGCCAGCAGCCGAAATCGACAGGGGACGGGGGATGAGCAGTTCTTC.

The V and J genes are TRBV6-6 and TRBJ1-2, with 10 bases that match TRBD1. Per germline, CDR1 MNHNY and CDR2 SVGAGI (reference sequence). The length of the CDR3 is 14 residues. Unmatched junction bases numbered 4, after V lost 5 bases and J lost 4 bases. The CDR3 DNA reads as TGTGCCAGCAGTCCCGGACAGGGGGTCTATGGCTACACCTTC. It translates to CASSPGQGVYGYTF.

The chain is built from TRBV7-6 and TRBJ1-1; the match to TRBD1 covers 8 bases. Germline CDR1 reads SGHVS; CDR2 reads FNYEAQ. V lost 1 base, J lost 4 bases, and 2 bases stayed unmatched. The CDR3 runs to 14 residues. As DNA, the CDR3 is TGTGCCAGCAGCTTAGGGACAGGGAGCACTGAAGCTTTCTTT. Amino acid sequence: CASSLGTGSTEAFF. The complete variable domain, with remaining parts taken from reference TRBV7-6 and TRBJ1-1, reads GAGVSQSPRYKVTKRGQDVALRCDPISGHVSLYWYRQALGQGPEFLTYFNYEAQQDKSGLPNDRFSAERPEGSISTLTIQRTEQRDSAMYRCASSLGTGSTEAFFGQGTRLTVV.

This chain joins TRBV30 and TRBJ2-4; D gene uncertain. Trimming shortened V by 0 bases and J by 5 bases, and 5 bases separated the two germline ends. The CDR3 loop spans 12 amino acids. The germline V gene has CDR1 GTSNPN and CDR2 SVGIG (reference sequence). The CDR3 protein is CAWSVLENIQYF. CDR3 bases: TGTGCCTGGAGTGTATTGGAAAACATTCAGTACTTC.